This T cell receptor (beta chain) was observed in a study of shared clonotypes between healthy human individuals. Cells designated naive CD8 were CD45RO-negative and were positively selected for CCR7, with terminally differentiated effector memory CD45RA+ cells excluded. Assay: immunoSEQ multiplex PCR; the TCRdb copy retains only in-frame clones and omits some. Seen here are under 2,000,000 clones, roughly 95% observed once, and the top ten hold roughly 1.2%. Per germline, CDR1 LGHNA and CDR2 YSLEER. Trimming removed 1 base from V and 1 base from J; junction bases left unmatched: 8. The CDR3 is 19 amino acids.

V usage is TRBV4-3 and J usage is TRBJ2-3, with 13 nucleotides matching TRBD2. This receptor was taken from a man younger than 30 in good health. Material: naive CD8+ T cells sorted from blood. CDR3 DNA sequence: TGCGCCAGCAGCCAAGTTGGACTAGCGGGAGTAGAGGGCACAGATACGCAGTATTTT. Amino acid sequence: CASSQVGLAGVEGTDTQYF.